A selection of T cell receptor beta chains follows, all from one sample in a study of T cell responses to AZD1222 COVID-19 vaccine. TCRdb keeps only in-frame clones here, not all; method: immunoSEQ multiplex PCR. The data contain 140,000 to 150,000 clones, roughly nine tenths of them singletons. Sequencing used peripheral blood, obtained on day 0 of AZD1222 vaccination. The receptors stem from an adult in good health. Both conserved end residues are part of each CDR3. A D gene is named only where the DNA matches it firmly. Not all rows give a size; the values are once, few, many and, for expanded clones, a class.

>TRBJ1-5|TRBV3-1/TRBV3-2|NA|NA
TGTGCCAGCAGCCATGGGACCGTCCGACCCCAGCATTTT
CASSHGTVRPQHF
>TRBJ1-2|TRBV28|TRBD1|NA
TGTGCCAGCATCATGACAGGGGGGTTAATATCGGAGAACTATGGCTACACCTTC
CASIMTGGLISENYGYTF
>TRBJ2-1|TRBV6-5|NA|NA
TGTGCCAGCAAGGTCGAGCCCTTCTACAATGAGCAGTTCTTC
CASKVEPFYNEQFF
>TRBJ2-7|TRBV12-3/TRBV12-4|NA|NA
TGTGCCAGCAGTTCCGGACAGCGCGAGCAGTACTTC
CASSSGQREQYF
>TRBJ1-2|TRBV7-9|TRBD1|NA
TGTGCCAGCAGACGCGACAGGGAAATAGGTGGGACCTTC
CASRRDREIGGTF
>TRBJ2-2|TRBV29-1|TRBD2|NA
TGCAGCGTTTATAGCGGGAATCGGAACGGGGAGCTGTTTTTT
CSVYSGNRNGELFF
>TRBJ1-2|TRBV20-1|NA|NA
TGCAGTGCTAGTCCAGCGAACTATGGCTACACCTTC
CSASPANYGYTF
>TRBJ2-7|TRBV15|NA|NA
TGTGCCACCAGCAGAGAGCTTCAGGGGGGACACGAGCAGTACTTC
CATSRELQGGHEQYF
>TRBJ1-5|TRBV2|TRBD1|NA
TGTGCCAGCAGTGGCCAACAGGGGTCCAATCAGCCCCAGCATTTT
CASSGQQGSNQPQHF
>TRBJ2-3|TRBV5-1|TRBD1|once
TGCGCCAGCAGCTTCGCAGGGGGTGGCACAGATACGCAGTATTTT
CASSFAGGGTDTQYF
>TRBJ2-3|TRBV7-2|TRBD2|NA
TGTGCCAGCCGGGGGGGACCCTTTAGCACAGATACGCAGTATTTT
CASRGGPFSTDTQYF
>TRBJ2-7|TRBV19|TRBD1|NA
TGTGCCAGCAGCCGGGACAGGGGAAGCTACGAGCAGTACTTC
CASSRDRGSYEQYF
>TRBJ2-2|TRBV11-2|NA|medium-sized
TGTGCCAGCAGCCTGGAGGGCGTCGCGAACACCGGGGAGCTGTTTTTT
CASSLEGVANTGELFF
>TRBJ1-1|TRBV6-2/TRBV6-3|NA|NA
TGTGCCAGCAGCCCCCCACGGGTCGTGGGAGCTTTCTTT
CASSPPRVVGAFF
>TRBJ1-1|TRBV28|TRBD1|NA
TGTGCCAGCAGTAACAGGGGAAACACTGAAGCTTTCTTT
CASSNRGNTEAFF
>TRBJ2-7|TRBV28|NA|NA
TGTGCCACGAGCGGCTTCTACGAGCAGTACTTC
CATSGFYEQYF
>TRBJ2-5|TRBV28|NA|NA
TGTGCCAGCAGCTCCGCTAGGGGGATAGAGACCCAGTACTTC
CASSSARGIETQYF